The 14 T cell receptor beta chains presented below share a single source sample, sequenced in a study of OX40 agonist ivuxolimab in advanced cancers. Produced via immunoSEQ multiplex PCR; TCRdb's table is partial and in-frame only. Counted here are approximately 50,000 clones, roughly 79% occurring once; the ten biggest clones make up about 2.3%. The sequenced sample was CD4+ or CD8+ T cells sorted from blood, obtained in a trial of the OX40 agonist ivuxolimab. The receptors stem from an adult with an advanced solid tumor such as melanoma, head and neck, liver or kidney cancer.

V and J are TRBV11-2 and TRBJ1-2; D may be TRBD1 (6 bases). The germline V and J ends were trimmed by 5 bases and 4 bases, with 14 bases remaining between them. CDR1 SGHAT and CDR2 FQNNGV come from the germline V gene. This CDR3 has 14 residues. The CDR3, as DNA: TGTGCCAGCAGCCCCCCATCAGGGGCCTATGGCTACACCTTC. This sequence encodes CASSPPSGAYGYTF.

The genes are TRBV18 and TRBJ2-2; D gene unclear. V was trimmed by 1 base and J by 5 bases, leaving 2 bases between them. The CDR3 covers 12 residues. CDR1 and CDR2 from the germline V gene are KGHSH and LQKENI. CDR3 bases: TGTGCCAGCTCACCACAGACCGGGGAGCTGTTTTTT. Translated: CASSPQTGELFF.

The V gene is TRBV27, the J gene TRBJ1-1; no clear D gene. The V gene's germline CDR1 is MNHEY and CDR2 SMNVEV (reference sequence). V gave up 7 bases and J gave up 0 bases, with 12 bases separating them. The CDR3 spans 14 residues. The CDR3 reads CASKRAGMNTEAFF. As DNA, the CDR3 is TGTGCCAGCAAGCGGGCAGGCATGAACACTGAAGCTTTCTTT.

CDR3 amino acids: CASSPRQGGITEAFF. The CDR3 DNA reads as TGTGCCAGCAGCCCCCGACAGGGAGGGATCACTGAAGCTTTCTTT. V usage is TRBV7-3 and J usage is TRBJ1-1, with 7 bases identical to TRBD1. CDR3 length: 15 amino acids. Per germline, CDR1 SGHTA and CDR2 FQGTGA. With 5 bases clipped from V and 4 bases from J, the junction kept 10 bases outside the gene matches. The complete variable domain, with remaining parts taken from reference TRBV7-3 and TRBJ1-1, reads GAGVSQTPSNKVTEKGKYVELRCDPISGHTALYWYRQSLGQGPEFLIYFQGTGAADDSGLPNDRFFAVRPEGSVSTLKIQRTERGDSAVYLCASSPRQGGITEAFFGQGTRLTVV.

The gene calls are TRBV5-1 and TRBJ1-4; no clear D gene. The CDR3 has 16 residues. Germline CDR1 and CDR2: SGHRS and YFSETQ. V lost 2 bases and J 7 bases, leaving 18 bases between the germline ends. CDR3 amino acids: CASSFVGRGRGEKLFF. The CDR3, as DNA: TGCGCCAGCAGCTTTGTCGGTCGGGGTCGGGGTGAAAAACTGTTTTTT.

The CDR3 loop is CASSFERGSETQYF. CDR3 sequence (DNA): TGTGCCAGCAGCTTCGAGAGGGGATCGGAGACCCAGTACTTC. The chain recombines TRBV5-6 with TRBJ2-5, with D possibly called TRBD1 or TRBD2 (5 bases each). Germline CDR1 is SGHDT and CDR2 is YYEEEE. Deletions cut 2 bases from V and 5 bases from J, with 13 bases between. This CDR3 is 14 amino acids long.

V and J are TRBV7-9 and TRBJ2-1, with D uncertain. Germline lookup yields CDR1 SEHNR and CDR2 FQNEAQ (reference sequence). With 1 base removed from V and 7 bases from J, the gap between germline ends came to 5 bases. This CDR3 contains 12 residues. In DNA form, the CDR3 reads TGTGCCAGCAGCTTAGTAAAGAATGAGCAGTTCTTC. Translated: CASSLVKNEQFF. Drawing the rest from reference TRBV7-9 and TRBJ2-1, the complete variable domain is DTGVSQNPRHKITKRGQNVTFRCDPISEHNRLYWYRQTLGQGPEFLTYFQNEAQLEKSRLLSDRFSAERPKGSFSTLEIQRTEQGDSAMYLCASSLVKNEQFFGPGTRLTVL.

This sequence joins TRBV19 and TRBJ2-2, with 10 bases matching TRBD2. V lost 7 bases and J lost 4; bases outside the gene matches: 9. Germline lookup yields CDR1 LNHDA and CDR2 SQIVND (reference sequence). The CDR3 is 16 residues long. CDR3 region: CASNGRLAGLTGELFF. The CDR3 bases are TGTGCCAGTAACGGACGACTAGCGGGTCTCACCGGGGAGCTGTTTTTT.

This clone was observed a handful of times. The junction differs from germline at one of its ends, possibly a read error. The rearrangement links TRBV18 to TRBJ1-1, with D hard to call. Germline V CDR1 and CDR2: KGHSH, LQKENI. This CDR3 is built from 10 residues. As DNA, the CDR3 is TGTGCCAGCTCCCAATCTGAGGCTTTCTTT. Protein product: CASSQSEAFF.

The chain joins TRBV5-1 to TRBJ2-5; perhaps TRBD2 as D (6 bases). Trimming took 0 bases from V and 4 from J, leaving 10 bases between them. Germline CDR1 and CDR2: SGHRS and YFSETQ. The CDR3 is 14 residues long. CDR3: CASSLAAGRETQYF. The CDR3 region has the DNA TGCGCCAGCAGCTTGGCGGCGGGGCGAGAGACCCAGTACTTC.

The CDR3 protein is CASSLLGTGLYEQYF. CDR3 DNA sequence: TGTGCCAGCAGCTTGTTAGGGACAGGTCTTTACGAGCAGTACTTC. The chain employs TRBV7-8 and TRBJ2-7, with 8 bases identical to TRBD1. Losses at the gene ends were 3 bases for V and 4 bases for J; bases not matched to a gene: 8. CDR1 SGHVS and CDR2 FQNEAQ come from the germline V gene. The CDR3 runs to 15 residues.

The gene calls are TRBV9 and TRBJ2-5, with TRBD1 identical over 9 bases. Germline lookup yields CDR1 SGDLS and CDR2 YYNGEE. The CDR3 sequence is 15 residues long. The trim removed 0 bases at V and 5 bases at J, leaving 5 bases unmatched. In DNA, the CDR3 is TGTGCCAGCAGCGTAGACCCCGGGACAGGGGAGACCCAGTACTTC. Translation gives CASSVDPGTGETQYF.

The chain joins TRBV7-8 to TRBJ2-3; D is possibly TRBD1 (6 bases). V was trimmed by 1 base and J by 1 base, leaving 9 bases between them. Germline lookup yields CDR1 SGHVS and CDR2 FQNEAQ. This CDR3 is 15 amino acids long. The CDR3 loop is CASSLGGPGTDTQYF. The DNA for the CDR3 is TGTGCCAGCAGCTTAGGGGGGCCCGGCACAGATACGCAGTATTTT.

The chain uses TRBV10-3 and TRBJ1-1; D uncertain. CDR3 length: 13 residues. V was clipped by 4 bases and J by 0 bases, with 6 bases between them. Looked up from germline, CDR1 is ENHRY and CDR2 is SYGVKD. For the CDR3, the DNA is TGTGCCATCAGTGGCCTCATGAACACTGAAGCTTTCTTT. Encoded protein: CAISGLMNTEAFF.